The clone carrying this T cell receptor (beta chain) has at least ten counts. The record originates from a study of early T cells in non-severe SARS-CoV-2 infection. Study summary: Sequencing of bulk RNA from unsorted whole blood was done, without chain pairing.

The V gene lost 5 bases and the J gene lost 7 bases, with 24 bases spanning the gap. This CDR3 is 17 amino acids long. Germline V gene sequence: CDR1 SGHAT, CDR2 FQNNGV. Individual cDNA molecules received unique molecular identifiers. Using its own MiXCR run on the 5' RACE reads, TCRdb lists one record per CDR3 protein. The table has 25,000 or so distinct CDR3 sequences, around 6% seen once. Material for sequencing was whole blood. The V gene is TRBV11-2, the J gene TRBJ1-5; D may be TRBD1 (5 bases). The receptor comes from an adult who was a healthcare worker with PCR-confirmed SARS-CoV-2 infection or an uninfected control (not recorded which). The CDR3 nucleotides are TGTGCCAGCAGCCCCAGCCCTCCTAAAGGGGAAAGGCAGCCCCAGCATTTT. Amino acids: CASSPSPPKGERQPQHF.